These 3 T cell receptor beta chains came from one sample sequenced in a study of OX40 agonist ivuxolimab in advanced cancers. Sequenced by immunoSEQ multiplex PCR; TCRdb stores in-frame clones only, minus some. This repertoire shows roughly 120,000 clones, 85% to 95% found once; its top ten account for under 0.95%. Sequencing was performed on CD4+ or CD8+ T cells sorted from blood, taken in a trial of the OX40 agonist ivuxolimab. Receptor source: an adult with an advanced solid tumor such as melanoma, head and neck, liver or kidney cancer.

The chain recombines TRBV9 with TRBJ2-5; D is possibly TRBD1 or TRBD2 (6 bases each). The J call is uncertain, as TRBJ2-7 better fits the DNA end. This CDR3 comprises 15 residues. In germline, CDR1 is SGDLS, CDR2 YYNGEE. CDR3 residues: CASSVEGGAWYEQYF. Written as DNA, the CDR3 is TGTGCCAGCAGCGTAGAGGGGGGAGCTTGGTACGAGCAGTACTTC.

The chain combines TRBV6-5 with TRBJ1-5, with D tentatively TRBD1 (5 bases). V lost 5 bases and J 4 bases, leaving 9 bases between the germline ends. Germline V CDR1 and CDR2: MNHEY, SVGAGI. The CDR3 contains 13 residues. Here the CDR3 DNA reads TGTGCCAGCAGTCTACAGGAGAATCAGCCCCAGCATTTT. Protein product: CASSLQENQPQHF.

The CDR3 region has the DNA TGCAGCGTTGAGACTGTGGTAAACATTCAGTACTTC. The encoded protein is CSVETVVNIQYF. This rearrangement joins TRBV29-1 to TRBJ2-4, with no clear D. Per the germline V gene, CDR1 is SQVTM and CDR2 is ANQGSEA. V was shortened by 3 bases and J by 6 bases, with 9 bases between the two germline ends. This CDR3 is built from 12 residues.